The 29 T cell receptor beta chains presented below share a single source sample, sequenced in a study of blood T cell repertoires in COVID-19. Assay: immunoSEQ multiplex PCR; the TCRdb copy retains only in-frame clones and omits some. The table has around 320,000 clones, over 75% seen once; the top ten hold just over 7%. What was sequenced was peripheral blood. Receptors originate from a human donor in a cohort sampled during active COVID-19.

V and J are TRBV6-1 and TRBJ1-5; 11 nucleotides align to TRBD1. The germline V gene encodes CDR1 MNHNS and CDR2 SASEGT. The CDR3 loop spans 16 amino acids. Losses at the gene ends were 3 bases for V and 3 bases for J; bases not matched to a gene: 4. CDR3 DNA: TGTGCCAGCAGTGATAGGACAGGGGGCCTCAATCAGCCCCAGCATTTT. Its translation is CASSDRTGGLNQPQHF.

The chain employs TRBV10-3 and TRBJ2-3; TRBD2 matches 9 bases. This CDR3 comprises 17 residues. Trimming took 5 bases from V and 4 from J; bases not matched to a gene: 13. The V gene's germline CDR1 is ENHRY and CDR2 SYGVKD. The CDR3 bases are TGTGCCATCAGTCCCACGGCGAGCGGGGGGATACCAGATACGCAGTATTTT. Protein: CAISPTASGGIPDTQYF.

The CDR3 here is CATLNGGRYNEQFF. The DNA of the CDR3 is TGTGCCACATTAAACGGGGGGCGTTACAATGAGCAGTTCTTC. This rearrangement joins TRBV6-5 to TRBJ2-1; the D gene is possibly TRBD2 (7 bases). This CDR3 is built from 14 residues. Trimming cost V 10 bases and J 4 bases, with 17 bases left between them. The germline CDR1 and CDR2 sequences are MNHEY and SVGAGI.

The chain recombines TRBV30 with TRBJ2-3; 9 nucleotides line up with TRBD2. CDR3 length equals 14 residues. Trimming removed 3 bases from V and 2 bases from J; junction bases left unmatched: 3. CDR1 and CDR2 (germline): GTSNPN, SVGIG (reference sequence). This chain's CDR3 is CAWRVAGVTDTQYF. CDR3 nucleotide sequence: TGTGCCTGGAGGGTAGCGGGGGTCACAGATACGCAGTATTTT.

This chain connects TRBV18 to TRBJ1-6, with 7 bases identical to TRBD1. V gave up 0 bases and J gave up 9 bases; unmatched junction bases: 5. The CDR3 extends over 15 amino acids. Germline values: CDR1 KGHSH, CDR2 LQKENI. CDR3 amino acids: CASSPPTGSPSPLHF. In DNA form, the CDR3 reads TGTGCCAGCTCACCACCGACAGGGAGCCCTTCACCCCTCCACTTT.

The chain has TRBV7-9 and TRBJ1-4, with D unresolved. Germline V CDR1 and CDR2: SEHNR, FQNEAQ (reference sequence). V lost 5 bases and J 0 bases, leaving 7 bases between the germline ends. The CDR3 length is 14 residues. This CDR3 reads CASSHAATNEKLFF. The DNA of the CDR3 is TGTGCCAGCAGCCATGCGGCAACTAATGAAAAACTGTTTTTT.

The chain uses TRBV10-3 and TRBJ1-2; 9 bases align to TRBD1. CDR1 and CDR2 from the germline V gene are ENHRY and SYGVKD. CDR3 length equals 16 residues. With V trimmed by 3 bases and J by 0 bases, 5 bases remained unmatched. This CDR3 is CAISDGQGRANYGYTF. Here the CDR3 DNA reads TGTGCCATCAGTGATGGACAGGGGAGAGCTAACTATGGCTACACCTTC.

The CDR3 region is CASSPSDRGTGYTF. Written as DNA, the CDR3 is TGCGCCAGCAGCCCCTCGGACAGGGGGACTGGCTACACCTTC. The chain links TRBV5-1 to TRBJ1-2, with 10 bases matching TRBD1. In germline, CDR1 is SGHRS, CDR2 YFSETQ. Trimming took 4 bases from V and 7 from J; bases not matched to a gene: 7. The CDR3 covers 14 residues.

The chain recombines TRBV10-3 with TRBJ2-1; 8 bases are shared with TRBD2. The CDR3 totals 15 residues. V gave up 3 bases and J gave up 2 bases; unmatched junction bases: 3. Germline CDR1 ENHRY, CDR2 SYGVKD. The CDR3 spells CAISDGGGPYNEQFF. CDR3 coding DNA: TGTGCCATCAGTGACGGCGGGGGGCCCTACAATGAGCAGTTCTTC.

The chain couples TRBV5-6 to TRBJ1-2; weak D call: TRBD1 (6 bases). The CDR3 is 15 residues long. Trimming took off 0 bases at V and 1 base at J, with 10 bases between the two ends. In germline, CDR1 is SGHDT, CDR2 YYEEEE. In DNA, the CDR3 is TGTGCCAGCAGCTTGGGACAGGCTTTTAACTATGGCTACACCTTC. Protein sequence: CASSLGQAFNYGYTF. Full variable domain (rest looked up from reference TRBV5-6 and TRBJ1-2): DAGVTQSPTHLIKTRGQQVTLRCSPKSGHDTVSWYQQALGQGPQFIFQYYEEEERQRGNFPDRFSGHQFPNYSSELNVNALLLGDSALYLCASSLGQAFNYGYTFGSGTRLTVV.

V is TRBV30 and J is TRBJ2-1; 13 bases map to TRBD2. The junction had 4 bases not matched to a gene; V was cut back by 8 bases and J by 6 bases. The CDR3 runs to 13 residues. Germline V gene sequence: CDR1 GTSNPN, CDR2 SVGIG (reference sequence). The CDR3 DNA sequence: TGTGCCCGTACTAGCGGGGGGGCCAATGAGCAGTTCTTC. Translating it yields CARTSGGANEQFF.

V is TRBV7-3 and J is TRBJ2-2; D is undetermined. Trimming took off 5 bases at V and 7 bases at J, with 8 bases between the two ends. The CDR3 runs to 12 residues. The V gene's germline CDR1 is SGHTA and CDR2 FQGTGA. DNA of the CDR3: TGTGCCAGCAGCCTTAGACTCGGGGAGCTGTTTTTT. It specifies CASSLRLGELFF.

This chain joins TRBV29-1 and TRBJ2-1; 9 bases line up with TRBD2. Per germline, CDR1 SQVTM and CDR2 ANQGSEA. V shed 6 bases and J 3 bases; nucleotides not matched to a gene: 6. The CDR3 sequence is 14 residues long. CDR3 sequence reads: CSVRSGGLYNEQFF. CDR3 bases: TGCAGCGTGAGGAGCGGGGGGCTCTACAATGAGCAGTTCTTC.

The genes are TRBV5-1 and TRBJ2-7; weak D call: TRBD2 (7 bases). Trimming shortened V by 10 bases and J by 7 bases, and 24 bases separated the two germline ends. Germline V gene data show CDR1 as SGHRS and CDR2 as YFSETQ. The CDR3 totals 14 residues. The CDR3 reads CASRRGGGRGEQYF. Written as DNA, the CDR3 is TGCGCCTCCCGTCGGGGCGGGGGCCGGGGGGAGCAGTACTTC.

This chain connects TRBV5-1 to TRBJ2-7, with TRBD2 matching 12 bases. The CDR3 is 16 residues long. The germline gives CDR1 SGHRS, CDR2 YFSETQ. V lost 3 bases and J lost 1; bases outside the gene matches: 5. CDR3 coding DNA: TGCGCCAGCAGCTCGCGTGGGACTAGCGGGTCCTACGAGCAGTACTTC. Translation: CASSSRGTSGSYEQYF.

The chain joins TRBV10-3 to TRBJ1-5; tentative D call: TRBD1 (5 bases). Per the germline V gene, CDR1 is ENHRY and CDR2 is SYGVKD. CDR3 length equals 14 residues. V gave up 3 bases and J gave up 11 bases, with 17 bases separating them. CDR3 sequence: CAISDRGPDAAQHF. The CDR3 DNA is TGTGCCATCAGTGATAGGGGCCCAGACGCGGCCCAGCATTTT.

The table lists this clone with a few counts. The chain employs TRBV3-1 (or the pseudogene TRBV3-2) and TRBJ2-1; 7 positions match TRBD2. The junction had 7 bases not matched to a gene; V was cut back by 4 bases and J by 10 bases. This CDR3 has 13 amino acids. Germline CDR1 is LGHDT and CDR2 is YNNKEL (reference sequence). The CDR3 sequence is CASSRQSGGEQFF. CDR3 nucleotide sequence: TGTGCCAGCAGCCGACAGTCGGGAGGCGAGCAGTTCTTC.

The chain uses TRBV6-6 and TRBJ1-3; no clear D. Trimming shortened V by 2 bases and J by 10 bases, and 9 bases separated the two germline ends. Germline CDR1 is MNHNY and CDR2 is SVGAGI (reference sequence). The CDR3 is 12 residues long. The CDR3 DNA reads TGTGCCAGCAGTTACGTGGCAGAAACCATATATTTT. Amino acid sequence: CASSYVAETIYF.

This chain joins TRBV5-6 and TRBJ1-1; 7 nucleotides agree with TRBD1. In germline, CDR1 is SGHDT, CDR2 YYEEEE. The CDR3 has 15 amino acids. V lost 0 bases to trimming and J lost 3 bases; unmatched junction nucleotides: 5. CDR3 DNA: TGTGCCAGCAGCTTGGCCAACAGGGGCGACACTGAAGCTTTCTTT. Residues: CASSLANRGDTEAFF. The complete variable domain, with remaining parts taken from reference TRBV5-6 and TRBJ1-1, reads DAGVTQSPTHLIKTRGQQVTLRCSPKSGHDTVSWYQQALGQGPQFIFQYYEEEERQRGNFPDRFSGHQFPNYSSELNVNALLLGDSALYLCASSLANRGDTEAFFGQGTRLTVV.

The gene calls are TRBV30 and TRBJ1-3, with D perhaps TRBD1 (6 bases). CDR3 length: 12 amino acids. Germline V gene sequence: CDR1 GTSNPN, CDR2 SVGIG (reference sequence). The CDR3 reads CAGQKGGNTIYF. In DNA form, the CDR3 reads TGTGCTGGACAGAAAGGTGGAAACACCATATATTTT.

The chain combines TRBV18 with TRBJ1-2; 9 nucleotides align to TRBD1. V lost 1 base and J lost 4; bases outside the gene matches: 10. The CDR3 runs to 17 residues. CDR1 and CDR2 from the germline V gene are KGHSH and LQKENI. The CDR3 bases are TGTGCCAGCTCACCACTCGCCGGGGGACAGGGCCCCTATGGCTACACCTTC. As protein: CASSPLAGGQGPYGYTF.

The genes are TRBV27 and TRBJ2-7; weak D call: TRBD1 (5 bases). Trimming pared 6 bases from V and 5 bases from J, leaving 11 bases between. This CDR3 has 12 amino acids. CDR1 is MNHEY and CDR2 is SMNVEV in the germline V gene (reference sequence). As DNA, the CDR3 is TGTGCCAGCAGATCAGGGTGGGACGAGCAGTACTTC. Encoded protein: CASRSGWDEQYF.

V and J are TRBV6-5 and TRBJ1-2; D is perhaps TRBD1 (6 bases). With 6 bases removed from V and 8 bases from J, the gap between germline ends came to 16 bases. Germline CDR1 MNHEY, CDR2 SVGAGI. The CDR3 extends over 13 amino acids. The CDR3 sequence: CASRRPQGRGYTF. Written as DNA, the CDR3 is TGTGCCAGCAGACGCCCACAGGGTCGGGGCTACACCTTC.

The chain is built from TRBV18 and TRBJ1-3; D is perhaps TRBD1 (5 bases). From germline, CDR1 is KGHSH and CDR2 LQKENI. This CDR3 is built from 16 residues. Trimming took off 4 bases at V and 3 bases at J, with 16 bases between the two ends. CDR3 sequence reads: CASSHKGGQGGNTIYF. The DNA for the CDR3 is TGTGCCAGCTCACACAAAGGTGGCCAGGGTGGAAACACCATATATTTT.

V and J are TRBV6-5 and TRBJ1-2; D is uncertain. The CDR3 covers 15 residues. Trimming removed 5 bases at V and 8 bases at J, with 21 bases between. Germline CDR1 and CDR2: MNHEY and SVGAGI. CDR3 in amino acids: CASSINLEFFSGYTF. The CDR3 DNA sequence: TGTGCCAGCAGTATCAATTTGGAGTTCTTCTCGGGCTACACCTTC.

The V call is TRBV2, the J call TRBJ1-5, with a possible D match to TRBD1 (5 bases). Germline V CDR1 and CDR2: SNHLY, FYNNEI. The CDR3 totals 11 residues. Deletions cut 7 bases from V and 5 bases from J, with 6 bases between. The CDR3 sequence: CASTRDQPQHF. The DNA for the CDR3 is TGTGCCAGCACCAGGGATCAGCCCCAGCATTTT. Together with reference TRBV2 and TRBJ1-5, the CDR3 gives the full variable domain: EPEVTQTPSHQVTQMGQEVILRCVPISNHLYFYWYRQILGQKVEFLVSFYNNEISEKSEIFDDQFSVERPDGSNFTLKIRSTKLEDSAMYFCASTRDQPQHFGDGTRLSIL.

The rearrangement links TRBV5-4 to TRBJ2-2; TRBD1 matches at 9 bases. The CDR3 runs 16 residues. V trimming: 4 bases; J trimming: 1 base; junction bases outside the gene matches: 5. Germline CDR1 is SGHNT and CDR2 is YYREEE (reference sequence). This CDR3 reads CASSADRGGNTGELFF. In nucleotides, the CDR3 is TGTGCCAGCAGCGCGGACAGGGGTGGGAACACCGGGGAGCTGTTTTTT.

The gene calls are TRBV4-2 and TRBJ1-4; tentatively, D is TRBD1 (6 bases). The CDR3 has 16 residues. The germline V gene encodes CDR1 LGHNA and CDR2 YNFKEQ. Trimming removed 0 bases from V and 5 bases from J, with 13 bases in between. CDR3 protein: CASSQDSGVENEKLFF. In DNA, the CDR3 is TGTGCCAGCAGCCAAGACTCAGGGGTTGAGAATGAAAAACTGTTTTTT.

This chain links TRBV7-9 with TRBJ1-6; 7 bases align to TRBD1. After removal of 1 base from V and 8 bases from J, the junction contained 17 bases not matched to a gene. Per germline, CDR1 SEHNR and CDR2 FQNEAQ (reference sequence). The length of the CDR3 is 19 residues. In DNA form, the CDR3 reads TGTGCCAGCAGCTTAGGCCTGTCCCTGACAGGGAAGAGGGATTCACCCCTCCACTTT. Amino acids: CASSLGLSLTGKRDSPLHF.